Shown below are 16 T cell receptor beta chains from a single sample sequenced in a study of T-cell memory formation after mild COVID-19. TCRdb fed the 5' RACE reads into MiXCR, producing one record per CDR3 protein. Counted here are fewer than 700,000 distinct CDR3 sequences, approximately 19% occurring once; the ten biggest clones make up about 11%. The sequenced sample was PBMCs or a T cell subset sorted from them (not recorded which). The receptors were gathered from an adult woman who had mild COVID-19 (a few samples of this study predate the infection). Cell type and time point are not known.

This clonotype turned up a few times. The V gene is TRBV30, the J gene TRBJ1-1, with TRBD1 matching 8 bases. V trimming: 3 bases; J trimming: 4 bases; junction bases outside the gene matches: 10. The CDR3 is 15 residues long. Germline CDR1 reads GTSNPN; CDR2 reads SVGIG (reference sequence). CDR3 nucleotide sequence: TGTGCCTGGAGCCGAGGCCGGACAGGGAGCACTGAAGCTTTCTTT. It encodes CAWSRGRTGSTEAFF.

This clonotype was seen a few times. This sequence joins TRBV12-3 or TRBV12-4 and TRBJ1-1; weak D call: TRBD1 (5 bases). Between the trimmed V and J ends, which lost 1 base and 3 bases, there was a span of 9 bases. The CDR3 loop spans 14 amino acids. The DNA of the CDR3 is TGTGCCAGCAGTTTAGGGGGGTGGTACACTGAAGCTTTCTTT. Translating gives CASSLGGWYTEAFF.

This clonotype came up a few times. This rearrangement joins TRBV6-6 to TRBJ2-1; perhaps TRBD2 as D (6 bases). With 2 bases removed from V and 1 base from J, the gap between germline ends came to 18 bases. Germline lookup yields CDR1 MNHNY and CDR2 SVGAGI (reference sequence). CDR3 length equals 18 residues. The CDR3 DNA reads TGTGCCAGCAGTTACCATCCCGAGCGGAGGGAATCCTACAATGAGCAGTTCTTC. It yields the protein CASSYHPERRESYNEQFF.

This clonotype showed up just a few times. This chain connects TRBV20-1 to TRBJ2-1; 8 nucleotides line up with TRBD2. The CDR3 loop spans 14 amino acids. Trimming removed 1 base from V and 4 bases from J; junction bases left unmatched: 3. Germline CDR1 reads DFQATT; CDR2 reads SNEGSKA (reference sequence). The CDR3 is CSARAASGYNEQFF. In nucleotides, the CDR3 is TGCAGTGCTAGAGCTGCTAGCGGGTACAATGAGCAGTTCTTC.

This clonotype was observed a handful of times. The genes are TRBV5-1 and TRBJ2-7; perhaps TRBD1 as D (6 bases). V gave up 2 bases and J gave up 6 bases, with 21 bases separating them. Germline CDR1 is SGHRS and CDR2 is YFSETQ. The CDR3 length is 16 residues. CDR3 loop: CASSFNPQGTYVEQYF. For the CDR3, the DNA is TGCGCCAGCAGCTTTAACCCCCAGGGGACCTACGTCGAGCAGTACTTC.

This clonotype was seen at least ten times. This sequence joins TRBV20-1 and TRBJ2-1; TRBD2 matches at 9 bases. Unmatched junction bases numbered 7, after V lost 5 bases and J lost 2 bases. Germline CDR1 DFQATT, CDR2 SNEGSKA (reference sequence). The CDR3 has 15 amino acids. In DNA form, the CDR3 reads TGCAGTGCTGGGGTTAGCGGGAGTCCCTACAATGAGCAGTTCTTC. Translation: CSAGVSGSPYNEQFF.

This clonotype showed up just a few times. The V and J genes are TRBV7-9 and TRBJ1-2; D not certain. Germline loops: CDR1 SEHNR, CDR2 FQNEAQ (reference sequence). Between the trimmed V and J ends, which lost 5 bases and 3 bases, there was a span of 13 bases. The CDR3 loop spans 14 amino acids. CDR3 in amino acids: CASSRPDLDYGYTF. For the CDR3, the DNA is TGTGCCAGCAGCAGACCGGACCTGGACTATGGCTACACCTTC.

The chain has TRBV2 and TRBJ2-2; no clear D gene. This CDR3 region has 14 residues. In germline, CDR1 is SNHLY, CDR2 FYNNEI. The V gene lost 1 base and the J gene lost 4 bases, with 7 bases spanning the gap. The CDR3 DNA is TGTGCCAGCAGTGAAGAACAGCCCACCGGGGAGCTGTTTTTT. Translated: CASSEEQPTGELFF.

This clonotype was counted between two and nine times. The CDR3 loop reads CASSYMSGWNQPQHF. The CDR3 nucleotides read TGTGCCAGCAGTTACATGTCAGGGTGGAATCAGCCCCAGCATTTT. V is TRBV6-2 or TRBV6-3 and J is TRBJ1-5; TRBD1 is a possible D gene (5 bases). V was trimmed by 2 bases and J by 4 bases, leaving 12 bases between them. Germline CDR1 and CDR2: MNHEY and SVGEGT. The CDR3 totals 15 residues.

In this sample, this clonotype turned up a few times. The chain carries TRBV20-1 and TRBJ1-1, with TRBD1 identical over 7 bases. There are 14 residues in the CDR3. Germline CDR1 is DFQATT and CDR2 is SNEGSKA (reference sequence). The V segment lost 1 base and the J segment 1 base; nucleotides outside the gene matches: 3. The DNA of the CDR3 is TGCAGTGCTAGAGCGACAGGGACGAACACTGAAGCTTTCTTT. Encoded protein: CSARATGTNTEAFF.

This chain links TRBV19 with TRBJ2-2; 8 bases line up with TRBD2. V shed 9 bases, J shed 7 bases, and the junction held 10 bases outside the gene matches. The CDR3 has 14 amino acids. Germline V gives CDR1 LNHDA, CDR2 SQIVND (reference sequence). The CDR3 region has the DNA TGTGCCAGCCAATACGGACTAGCTCTCGGGGAGCTGTTTTTT. This sequence encodes CASQYGLALGELFF. Complete variable domain (other parts from reference TRBV19 and TRBJ2-2): DGGITQSPKYLFRKEGQNVTLSCEQNLNHDAMYWYRQDPGQGLRLIYYSQIVNDFQKGDIAEGYSVSREKKESFPLTVTSAQKNPTAFYLCASQYGLALGELFFGEGSRLTVL.

V usage is TRBV7-3 and J usage is TRBJ2-1; 10 bases align to TRBD1. Losses at the gene ends were 5 bases for V and 7 bases for J; bases not matched to a gene: 8. The V gene's germline CDR1 is SGHTA and CDR2 FQGTGA. The CDR3 loop spans 15 amino acids. CDR3 bases: TGTGCCAGCAGCACTACCTGGGGACAGGGGAATGAGCAGTTCTTC. The encoded protein is CASSTTWGQGNEQFF.

V is TRBV7-6 and J is TRBJ2-1; TRBD2 matches 13 bases. This CDR3 is 16 amino acids long. V dropped 4 bases and J dropped 6; count of bases not matched to a gene: 6. The germline V gene encodes CDR1 SGHVS and CDR2 FNYEAQ. Here the CDR3 reads CASSWGGLAGLNEQFF. CDR3 nucleotide sequence: TGTGCCAGCAGCTGGGGGGGACTAGCGGGACTCAATGAGCAGTTCTTC.

This clonotype was picked up a small number of times. The chain employs TRBV4-1 and TRBJ2-1; maybe TRBD1 (6 bases). The CDR3 has 18 residues. Trimming left V 3 bases short and J 1 base short, with 19 bases between. Germline values: CDR1 MGHRA, CDR2 YSYEKL. In DNA, the CDR3 is TGCGCCAGCAGCCATGGGGTCAGGGGAATCGGGTCCTACAATGAGCAGTTCTTC. Its translation is CASSHGVRGIGSYNEQFF.

The chain recombines TRBV4-1 with TRBJ1-1; 8 bases are a match to TRBD1. The germline gives CDR1 MGHRA, CDR2 YSYEKL. V lost 8 bases to trimming and J lost 4 bases; unmatched junction nucleotides: 12. The CDR3 consists of 15 residues. The CDR3 DNA reads as TGCGCCAGCGGCCCTCCTCAGGGGGCGAGCACTGAAGCTTTCTTT. It is translated as CASGPPQGASTEAFF.

For this clonotype: Germline is not matched at one junction end, which may reflect a read error. This rearrangement joins TRBV7-8 to TRBJ2-2; 14 bases are shared with TRBD2. There are 16 residues in the CDR3. In germline, CDR1 is SGHVS, CDR2 FQNEAQ. CDR3 region: CASSFNPPGLAGGVIF. The CDR3 nucleotides read TGTGCCAGCAGCTTTAACCCCCCTGGACTAGCGGGGGGTGTAATTTTT.